This TCR beta chain originates from a study of STAT5B mutations in CD4+ large granular lymphocyte leukemia. Study-wide results and limits: About 25% of private leukemic clonotypes occurred rarely in other patients' non-leukemic repertoires.

Regarding this clone: The antigen is unknown.

Original processing methods: Productive clonotypes were detectable down to 2.59 x 10-5 frequency. Sequencing used immunoSEQ multiplex PCR; TCRdb keeps in-frame clones, though not all of them. The DNA gave D and trimming, while V, J and clone size come from that table. The profile covers about 20,000 clones, with over 80% appearing a single time and roughly 9% taken by the ten largest. Buffy coats from healthy blood donors served as controls. The CDR3 sequence is 15 residues long. CDR1 is SGHVS and CDR2 is FQNEAQ in the germline V gene. J lost 4 bases, V lost 5 bases, and 7 bases had no gene match. The source of this sequence is a human donor in good health. Sequencing used CD4+ T cells from blood buffy coats. The chain couples TRBV7-8 to TRBJ2-5; TRBD1 matches 10 bases. CDR3 loop: CASSKRDRGGETQYF. The CDR3 DNA sequence: TGTGCCAGCAGCAAGCGGGACAGGGGTGGAGAGACCCAGTACTTC.